This T cell receptor (beta chain) was documented in a study of cytomegalovirus exposure and HLA in healthy donors. 13 Jbeta primers and 60 Vbeta primers were used for the PCR. Clones were read by immunoSEQ multiplex PCR, and TCRdb kept only the in-frame ones, dropping some. The table lists roughly 160,000 clones, approximately 79% of them singletons. Source material: PBMCs. The receptor comes from a man aged 35-49 years in good health and CMV-seronegative.

CDR3: CSVEAGGGYGYTF. The CDR3 region has the DNA TGCAGCGTTGAGGCAGGGGGCGGCTATGGCTACACCTTC. The chain uses TRBV29-1 and TRBJ1-2, with TRBD1 matching over 8 bases. CDR1 SQVTM and CDR2 ANQGSEA come from the germline V gene. The V and J ends lost 3 bases and 4 bases, in that order; junction bases with no gene match: 4. This CDR3 spans 13 amino acids. Together with reference TRBV29-1 and TRBJ1-2, the CDR3 gives the full variable domain: SAVISQKPSRDICQRGTSLTIQCQVDSQVTMMFWYRQQPGQSLTLIATANQGSEATYESGFVIDKFPISRPNLTFSTLTVSNMSPEDSSIYLCSVEAGGGYGYTFGSGTRLTVV.